The clone carrying this T cell receptor beta chain showed up just a few times. The target antigen is unknown. This record belongs to a study of T-cell reconstitution after alpha-beta-depleted transplantation in children. Findings and limits, study-wide: Expanded graft clones numbering several hundred reportedly gave rise to alpha-beta T cells about two months after transplant. Surviving thymic progenitors and recipient T cells were the source of high TCRbeta diversity at day 60 in some patients. Once a year had passed after transplant, T-cell counts and diversity came mostly from newly produced T cells.

The V gene lost 0 bases and the J gene lost 6 bases, with 11 bases spanning the gap. Germline values: CDR1 KGHDR, CDR2 SFDVKD. The CDR3 contains 15 residues. The TCRbeta library incorporated unique molecular identifiers. TCRdb reanalysed the PCR reads using MiXCR and keeps one entry per CDR3 protein. Counted here are 450,000 to 700,000 distinct CDR3 sequences, approximately 30% occurring once; the ten biggest clones make up about 35%. The sample consisted of PBMCs, taken before TCRalphabeta/CD19-depleted stem cell transplant. The clonotype originates from a boy under two years old with Wiskott-Aldrich syndrome, due to receive a stem cell transplant. The chain uses TRBV24-1 and TRBJ2-1, with D hard to call. The CDR3 here is CATSDLRRFGNEQFF. DNA for the CDR3: TGTGCCACCAGTGATTTGAGGCGGTTTGGCAATGAGCAGTTCTTC.